One sample yielded the 11 T cell receptor beta chains listed below, sequenced in a study of blood T cell repertoires in COVID-19 (dated by TCRdb to between 2020 and 2021). Library method: the immunoSEQ multiplex PCR assay. The immuneACCESS repertoire file appears here via TCRdb, limited to in-frame rearrangements. These files lack a portion of the clones; in checked studies, under half of the deficit traces to unresolved V genes, and the cause of the others is not known. For this sample the table gives a few hundred thousand clones, of which around 89% were detected only once. The ten largest clonotypes hold 5.5% to 8% of the sample. The sample taken for sequencing was peripheral blood. These receptor sequences come from a woman aged 50 to 65 with COVID-19, enrolled during active disease.

The chain couples TRBV21-1 to TRBJ2-7; the table's D call, TRBD2, was not checked against the DNA. TRBV21-1 is a pseudogene. The CDR3 length is 17 residues. CDR3: CASSKIPNGGTTYEQYF. In DNA form, the CDR3 reads TGTGCCAGCAGCAAAATCCCGAACGGCGGGACGACCTACGAGCAGTACTTC.

This rearrangement joins TRBV30 to TRBJ2-4; 10 bases line up with TRBD1. Germline values: CDR1 GTSNPN, CDR2 SVGIG (reference sequence). The CDR3 spans 12 residues. J lost 7 bases, V lost 8 bases, and 5 bases had no gene match. The CDR3 loop reads CAGGTGDNIQYF. The CDR3 region has the DNA TGTGCCGGGGGGACAGGGGATAACATTCAGTACTTC. The full variable domain, completed using reference TRBV30 and TRBJ2-4, is SQTIHQWPATLVQPVGSPLSLECTVEGTSNPNLYWYRQAAGRGLQLLFYSVGIGQISSEVPQNLSASRPQDRQFILSSKKLLLSDSGFYLCAGGTGDNIQYFGAGTRLSVL.

The J gene is TRBJ1-1, the V gene TRBV5-1, with 11 nucleotides matching TRBD1. The J segment lost 5 bases and the V segment lost 4 bases, leaving 4 bases of the junction unmatched. The CDR3 is 14 amino acids. Germline V gene lookup returns CDR1 SGHRS and CDR2 YFSETQ. CDR3 region: CASSPGQGATEAFF. DNA of the CDR3: TGCGCCAGCAGCCCTGGACAGGGGGCGACTGAAGCTTTCTTT.

The V call is TRBV28, the J call TRBJ1-5; possibly TRBD1 for D (6 bases). The CDR3 is made up of 14 amino acids. The V gene lost 4 bases and the J gene lost 7 bases, with 14 bases spanning the gap. Germline V gene data show CDR1 as MDHEN and CDR2 as SYDVKM. The CDR3 bases are TGTGCCAGCAGTTCCGGGGGGGCTCGCCAGCCCCAGCATTTT. Residues: CASSSGGARQPQHF.

This clone came up a few times. The chain carries TRBV5-1 and TRBJ1-1, with D perhaps TRBD1 (6 bases). CDR3 size: 15 residues. The germline CDR1 and CDR2 sequences are SGHRS and YFSETQ. V shed 7 bases and J shed 5 bases, with 21 bases lying between them. The CDR3 is CASLPLRGARTEAFF. For the CDR3, the DNA is TGCGCCAGCCTCCCCCTACGGGGGGCTAGGACTGAAGCTTTCTTT.

The chain uses TRBV4-3 and TRBJ2-3; 9 bases agree with TRBD1. Germline trimming cut 2 bases from V and 4 bases from J; bases unmatched to any gene: 4. Germline assignment: CDR1 LGHNA and CDR2 YSLEER. This CDR3 has 15 residues. The CDR3 sequence: CASSQLTGGPDTQYF. The CDR3 region has the DNA TGCGCCAGCAGCCAACTGACAGGGGGTCCAGATACGCAGTATTTT.

V usage is TRBV27 and J usage is TRBJ2-5; perhaps TRBD1 as D (5 bases). CDR3 size: 14 residues. The V end was cut by 7 bases, the J end by 4 bases, with 16 bases between. Germline CDR1 and CDR2: MNHEY and SMNVEV (reference sequence). DNA of the CDR3: TGTGCCAGCATCGGACACGGTTTGGGAGAGACCCAGTACTTC. This codes for CASIGHGLGETQYF.

V usage is TRBV4-2 and J usage is TRBJ1-1, with D hard to call. The CDR3 is 14 amino acids. Trimming cost V 0 bases and J 10 bases, with 15 bases left between them. CDR1 and CDR2 (germline): LGHNA, YNFKEQ. This CDR3 is CASSQDRSFSLAFF. The CDR3 DNA follows: TGTGCCAGCAGCCAAGATAGATCGTTCTCTCTAGCTTTCTTT.

This clone appeared a single time. This sequence joins TRBV15 and TRBJ1-1; 8 bases line up with TRBD1. This CDR3 region has 15 residues. J lost 7 bases, V lost 0 bases, and 7 bases had no gene match. The V gene's germline CDR1 is LNHNV and CDR2 YYDKDF (reference sequence). For the CDR3, the DNA is TGTGCCACCAGCAGAGATTGGGGCAGGGGGCTTGAAGCTTTCTTT. It specifies CATSRDWGRGLEAFF. The full variable domain, its missing parts supplied by reference TRBV15 and TRBJ1-1, is DAMVIQNPRYQVTQFGKPVTLSCSQTLNHNVMYWYQQKSSQAPKLLFHYYDKDFNNEADTPDNFQSRRPNTSFCFLDIRSPGLGDTAMYLCATSRDWGRGLEAFFGQGTRLTVV.

The chain carries TRBV2 and TRBJ2-3, with D possibly being TRBD2 (5 bases). The ends were cut back, 4 bases at V and 14 bases at J, with 13 bases in the middle. The CDR3 extends over 11 amino acids. Germline V gene sequence: CDR1 SNHLY, CDR2 FYNNEI. The CDR3 protein is CASSVERDSYF. Written as DNA, the CDR3 is TGTGCCAGCAGTGTAGAGAGGGATTCGTATTTT.

This chain uses TRBV9 with TRBJ2-1, with 9 bases aligning to TRBD1. The CDR3 loop spans 19 amino acids. Germline values: CDR1 SGDLS, CDR2 YYNGEE. With 5 bases clipped from V and 7 bases from J, the junction kept 22 bases outside the gene matches. This chain's CDR3 is CASSALHSTGGSSMNEQFF. The CDR3 bases are TGTGCCAGCAGTGCACTTCATTCCACAGGGGGCTCAAGTATGAATGAGCAGTTCTTC.